This T cell receptor (beta chain) was sequenced in a study of blood T cell repertoires in COVID-19. In the authors' workflow: Using reference gene primer amplification, nucleated cell counts were estimated. Here immunoSEQ multiplex PCR was the method, and the copy in TCRdb shows in-frame clones only, minus some. For V, J and clone size, that table is used; D and trimming come from the DNA. In the table there are 75,000 to 90,000 clones, about 82% of which are singletons. The CDR3 has 16 residues. Losses at the gene ends were 4 bases for V and 8 bases for J; bases not matched to a gene: 9. CDR1 SGHTA and CDR2 FQGNSA come from the germline V gene.

This sequence joins TRBV7-2 and TRBJ2-1; 12 bases match TRBD2. The source material was peripheral blood. The TCR comes from a man aged 50 to 59 with active COVID-19. DNA for the CDR3: TGTGCCAGCAGCTCGACTAGCGGGGGCTTCGCAGATGAGCAGTTCTTC. It specifies CASSSTSGGFADEQFF.